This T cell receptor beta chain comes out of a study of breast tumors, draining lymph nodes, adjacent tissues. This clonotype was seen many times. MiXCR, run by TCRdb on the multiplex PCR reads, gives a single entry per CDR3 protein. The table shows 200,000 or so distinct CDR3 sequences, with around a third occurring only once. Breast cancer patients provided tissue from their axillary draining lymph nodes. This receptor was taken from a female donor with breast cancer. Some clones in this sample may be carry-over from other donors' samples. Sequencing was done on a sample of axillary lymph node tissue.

CDR3: CASSYSKGAGEEQYF. For the CDR3, the DNA is TGTGCCAGCAGTTACTCGAAAGGTGCGGGTGAGGAGCAGTACTTC. The chain is built from TRBV6-5 and TRBJ2-7, with D maybe TRBD2 (5 bases). The CDR3 length is 15 residues. CDR1 is MNHEY and CDR2 is SVGAGI in the germline V gene. V was shortened by 0 bases and J by 7 bases, with 16 bases between the two germline ends.